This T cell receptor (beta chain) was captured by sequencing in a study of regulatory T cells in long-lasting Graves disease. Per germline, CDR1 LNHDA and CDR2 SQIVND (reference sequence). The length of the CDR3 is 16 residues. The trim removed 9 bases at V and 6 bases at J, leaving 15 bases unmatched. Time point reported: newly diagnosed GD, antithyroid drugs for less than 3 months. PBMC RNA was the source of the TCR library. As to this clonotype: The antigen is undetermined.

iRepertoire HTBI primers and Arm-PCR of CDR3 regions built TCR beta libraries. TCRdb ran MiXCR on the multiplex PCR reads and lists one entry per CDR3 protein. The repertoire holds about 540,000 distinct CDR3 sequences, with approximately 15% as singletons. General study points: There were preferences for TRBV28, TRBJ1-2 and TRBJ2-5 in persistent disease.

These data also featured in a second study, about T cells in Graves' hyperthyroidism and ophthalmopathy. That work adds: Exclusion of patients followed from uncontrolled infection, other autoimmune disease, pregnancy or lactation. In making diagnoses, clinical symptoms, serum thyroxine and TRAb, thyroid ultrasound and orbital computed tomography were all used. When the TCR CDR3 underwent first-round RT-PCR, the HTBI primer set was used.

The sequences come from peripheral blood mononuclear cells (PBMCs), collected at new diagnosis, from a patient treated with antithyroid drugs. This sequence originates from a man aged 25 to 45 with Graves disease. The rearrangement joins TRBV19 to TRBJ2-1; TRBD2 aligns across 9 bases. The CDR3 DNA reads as TGTGCCAGAAGCTCCAGTCCGGGACTAGCCACCAATGAGCAGTTCTTC. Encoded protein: CARSSSPGLATNEQFF.